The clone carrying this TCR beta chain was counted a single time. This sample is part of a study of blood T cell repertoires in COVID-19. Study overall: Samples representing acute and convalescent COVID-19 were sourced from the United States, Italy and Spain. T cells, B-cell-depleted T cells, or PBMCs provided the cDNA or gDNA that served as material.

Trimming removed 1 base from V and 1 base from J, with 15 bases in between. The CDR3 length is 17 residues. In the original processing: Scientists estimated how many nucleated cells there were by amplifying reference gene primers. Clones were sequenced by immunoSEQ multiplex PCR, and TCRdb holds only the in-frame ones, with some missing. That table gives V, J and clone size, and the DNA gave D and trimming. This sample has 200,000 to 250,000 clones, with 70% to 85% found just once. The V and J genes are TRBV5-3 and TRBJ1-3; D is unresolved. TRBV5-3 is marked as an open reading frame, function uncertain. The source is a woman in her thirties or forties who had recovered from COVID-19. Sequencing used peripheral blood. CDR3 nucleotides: TGTGCCAGAAGCTTGATGTGGCACAGCCGGTCTGGAAACACCATATATTTT. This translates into CARSLMWHSRSGNTIYF.